Shown below are 2 T cell receptor beta chains from a single sample sequenced in a study of Tregs in tolerant kidney transplant recipients. Assay used: immunoSEQ multiplex PCR; TCRdb lists only in-frame clones, some missing. This table has about 66,000 clones, 92% appearing once. The sample here was CD8+ T cells from blood, taken before the transplant. The receptors shown here come from a human donor who received a combined kidney and bone marrow transplant.

The rearrangement joins TRBV6-1 to TRBJ1-3; possibly TRBD1 for D (5 bases). V was shortened by 7 bases and J by 0 bases, with 13 bases between the two germline ends. The CDR3 is 15 residues long. Germline CDR1 is MNHNS and CDR2 is SASEGT. CDR3 in amino acids: CASTQDRISGNTIYF. Written as DNA, the CDR3 is TGTGCCAGCACTCAAGACAGAATCTCTGGAAACACCATATATTTT.

The V call is TRBV6-5, the J call TRBJ2-5, with 7 nucleotides matching TRBD2. The assigned J gene may be wrong: the sequence end matches TRBJ2-7 better. The germline V gene has CDR1 MNHEY and CDR2 SVGAGI. This CDR3 region has 12 residues. CDR3 loop: CASSGLDYEQYF. Written as DNA, the CDR3 is TGTGCCAGCAGCGGACTAGACTACGAGCAGTACTTC.